This TCR beta chain is from a study of post-analysis software for immune sequencing data. General study results and limits: Among 4 or 5 TRBV segments more frequent in patients than controls were TRBV5-6, TRBV5-1 and TRBV20-1.

Unique-molecular-identifier-tagged TCR beta cDNA libraries were used. TCRdb used MiXCR to reprocess the PCR reads, holding one entry per CDR3 protein. The data contain 800,000 to 950,000 distinct CDR3 sequences, roughly half of them singletons. This CDR3 comprises 15 residues. Trimming shortened V by 2 bases and J by 1 base, and 9 bases separated the two germline ends. The germline V gene has CDR1 MNHEY and CDR2 SVGAGI. Concerning this clonotype: What it recognizes is unknown.

The specimen sequenced was blood. The sequence was obtained from a girl under 18 with multiple sclerosis. The chain recombines TRBV6-5 with TRBJ1-5; D possibly corresponds to TRBD1 (5 bases). The CDR3 nucleotides read TGTGCCAGCAGTTACAGCAGGGACAGCAATCAGCCCCAGCATTTT. Residues: CASSYSRDSNQPQHF.